This TCR beta chain was retrieved from a study of blood T cell repertoires in COVID-19. The V and J ends lost 6 bases and 7 bases, in that order; junction bases with no gene match: 4. The CDR3 has 14 amino acids. From germline, CDR1 is MNHNY and CDR2 SVGAGI (reference sequence). This clone showed up just a few times. Repertoires were generated with immunoSEQ multiplex PCR, while TCRdb's copy carries only in-frame clones and drops some. The table has under 300,000 clones, roughly 90% seen once. This sequence joins TRBV6-6 and TRBJ1-4; 11 nucleotides match TRBD1. This receptor was obtained from a woman aged 40 to 50 who had recovered from COVID-19. Sequenced sample: peripheral blood. CDR3 nucleotide sequence: TGTGCCAGCAGGCAGGACAGGGGGCCTGAAAAACTGTTTTTT. Translating gives CASRQDRGPEKLFF.